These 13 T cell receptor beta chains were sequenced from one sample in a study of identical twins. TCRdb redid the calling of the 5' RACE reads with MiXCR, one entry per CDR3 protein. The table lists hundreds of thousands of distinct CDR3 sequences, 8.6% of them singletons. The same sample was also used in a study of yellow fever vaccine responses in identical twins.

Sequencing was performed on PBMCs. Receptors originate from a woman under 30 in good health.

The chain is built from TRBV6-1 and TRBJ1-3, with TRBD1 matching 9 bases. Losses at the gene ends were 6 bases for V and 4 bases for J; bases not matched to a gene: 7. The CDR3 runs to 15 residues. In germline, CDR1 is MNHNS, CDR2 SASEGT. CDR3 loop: CASRLGQGRGNTIYF. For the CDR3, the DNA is TGTGCCAGCAGATTGGGACAGGGAAGGGGAAACACCATATATTTT.

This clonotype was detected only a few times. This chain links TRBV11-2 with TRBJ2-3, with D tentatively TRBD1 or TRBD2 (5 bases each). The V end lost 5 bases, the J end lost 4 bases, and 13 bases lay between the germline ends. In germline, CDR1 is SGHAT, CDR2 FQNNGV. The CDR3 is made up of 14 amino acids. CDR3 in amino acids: CASSRGPVADTQYF. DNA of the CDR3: TGTGCCAGCAGCCGGGGACCTGTCGCAGATACGCAGTATTTT.

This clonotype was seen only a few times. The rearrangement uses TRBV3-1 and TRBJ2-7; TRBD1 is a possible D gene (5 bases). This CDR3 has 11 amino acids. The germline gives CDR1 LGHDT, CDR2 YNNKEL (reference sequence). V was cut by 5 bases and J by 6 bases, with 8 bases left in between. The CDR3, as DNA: TGTGCCAGCAGCGTTAGGGGCGAGCAGTACTTC. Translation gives CASSVRGEQYF.

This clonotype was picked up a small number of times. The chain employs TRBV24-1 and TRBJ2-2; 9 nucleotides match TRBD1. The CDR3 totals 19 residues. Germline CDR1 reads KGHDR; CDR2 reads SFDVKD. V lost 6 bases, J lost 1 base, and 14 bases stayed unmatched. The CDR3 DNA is TGTGCCACCAGTTCTTCAATTGCAGCGACAGGGGGGAACACCGGGGAGCTGTTTTTT. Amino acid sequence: CATSSSIAATGGNTGELFF.

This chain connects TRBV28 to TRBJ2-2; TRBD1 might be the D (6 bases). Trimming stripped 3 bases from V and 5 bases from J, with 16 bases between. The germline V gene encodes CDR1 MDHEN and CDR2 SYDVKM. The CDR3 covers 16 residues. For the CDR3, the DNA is TGTGCCAGCAGTTTCGGGTTGGGGGCGCGGACCGGGGAGCTGTTTTTT. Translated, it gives CASSFGLGARTGELFF.

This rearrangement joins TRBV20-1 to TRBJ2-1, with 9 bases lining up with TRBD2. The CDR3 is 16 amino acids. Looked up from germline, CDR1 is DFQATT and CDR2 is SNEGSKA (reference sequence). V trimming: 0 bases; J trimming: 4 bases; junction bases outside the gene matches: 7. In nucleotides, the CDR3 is TGCAGTGCTAGAGACCCCTCGACTAGCGGATACAATGAGCAGTTCTTC. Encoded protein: CSARDPSTSGYNEQFF.

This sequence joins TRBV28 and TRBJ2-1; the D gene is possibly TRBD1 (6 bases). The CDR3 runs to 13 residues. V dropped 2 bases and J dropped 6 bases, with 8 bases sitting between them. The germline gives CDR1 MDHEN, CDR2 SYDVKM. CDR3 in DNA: TGTGCCAGCAGTTTAGAGGACAGCAATGAGCAGTTCTTC. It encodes CASSLEDSNEQFF.

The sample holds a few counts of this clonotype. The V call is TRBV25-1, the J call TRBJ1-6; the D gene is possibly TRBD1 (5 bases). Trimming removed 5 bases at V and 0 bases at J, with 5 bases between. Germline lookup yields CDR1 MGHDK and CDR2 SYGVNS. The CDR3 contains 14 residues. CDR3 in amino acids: CASSRGSYNSPLHF. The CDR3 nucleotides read TGTGCCAGCAGTAGGGGCTCCTATAATTCACCCCTCCACTTT.

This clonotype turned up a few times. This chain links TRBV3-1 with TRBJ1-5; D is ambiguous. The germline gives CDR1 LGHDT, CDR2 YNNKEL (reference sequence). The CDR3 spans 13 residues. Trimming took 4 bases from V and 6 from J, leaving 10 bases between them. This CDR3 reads CASSPPTTQPQHF. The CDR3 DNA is TGTGCCAGCAGCCCCCCCACAACTCAGCCCCAGCATTTT.

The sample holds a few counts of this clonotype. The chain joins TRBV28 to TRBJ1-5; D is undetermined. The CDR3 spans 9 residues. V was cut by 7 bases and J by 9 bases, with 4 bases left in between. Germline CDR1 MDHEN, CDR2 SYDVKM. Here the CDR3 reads CASTPPQHF. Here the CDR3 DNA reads TGTGCCAGCACTCCGCCCCAGCATTTT.

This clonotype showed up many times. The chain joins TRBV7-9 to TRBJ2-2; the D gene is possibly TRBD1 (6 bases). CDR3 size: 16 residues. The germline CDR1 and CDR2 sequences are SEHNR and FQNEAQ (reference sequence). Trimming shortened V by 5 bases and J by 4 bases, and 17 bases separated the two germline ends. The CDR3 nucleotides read TGTGCCAGCAGCCACCCCCTGGGGGCGACCACCGGGGAGCTGTTTTTT. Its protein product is CASSHPLGATTGELFF.

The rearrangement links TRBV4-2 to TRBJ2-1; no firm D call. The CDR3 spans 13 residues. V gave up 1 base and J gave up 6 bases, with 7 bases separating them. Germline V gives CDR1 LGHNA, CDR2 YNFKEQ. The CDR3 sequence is CASSQVMVNEQFF. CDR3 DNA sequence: TGTGCCAGCAGCCAAGTTATGGTCAATGAGCAGTTCTTC.

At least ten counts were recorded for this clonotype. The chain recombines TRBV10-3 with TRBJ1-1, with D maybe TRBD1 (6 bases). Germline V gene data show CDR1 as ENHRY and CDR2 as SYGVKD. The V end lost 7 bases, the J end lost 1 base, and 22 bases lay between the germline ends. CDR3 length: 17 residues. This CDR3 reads CAITSSTGGLENTEAFF. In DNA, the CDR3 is TGTGCCATCACCTCCTCGACAGGAGGATTGGAGAACACTGAAGCTTTCTTT.